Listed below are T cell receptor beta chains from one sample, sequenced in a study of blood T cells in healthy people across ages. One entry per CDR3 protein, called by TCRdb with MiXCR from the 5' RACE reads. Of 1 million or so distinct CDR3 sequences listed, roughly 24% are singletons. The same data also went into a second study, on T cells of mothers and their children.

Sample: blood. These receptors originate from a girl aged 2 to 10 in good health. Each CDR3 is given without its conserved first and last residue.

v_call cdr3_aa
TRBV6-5 ASSYTGTGEAF
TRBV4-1 ASSPHGTGFGEETQY
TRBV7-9 ASSLLREYTDTQY
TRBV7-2 ASSLGRFNQPQH
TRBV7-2 ASRVSNQPQH
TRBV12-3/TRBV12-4 ASSPSYRSTNEKLF
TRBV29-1 SVTGTAGTGELF
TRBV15 ATSIDPDSLQPQH
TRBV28 ASSLNRVVAF
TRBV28 ASSPLGGMNTEAF
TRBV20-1 SGLADPTGELF
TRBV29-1 SVAVGEKLF
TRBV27 ASSHYPVAGIDGYT
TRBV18 ASSSQGPGVYSYNEQF
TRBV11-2 ASSSLKTGGYLYGYT
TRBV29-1 SVLEPGQTEDTEAF
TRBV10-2 ASEKRGQETQY
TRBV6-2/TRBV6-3 ASRQGRLTYEQY
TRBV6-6 ASTTWTSERETQY
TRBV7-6 ASSGAGGQSSYEQY
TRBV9 ASSSPRNSDTQY
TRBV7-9 ASSVNSNQPQH
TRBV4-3 ASSHFGEGYEQY
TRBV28 ASSMTGVETQY
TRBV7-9 ASSSTAQSEQY
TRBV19 ASKTRQGAWETQY
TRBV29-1 SVEETAGYTEAF
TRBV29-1 SGTGSSYEQY
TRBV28 ASSFGTGGGDEQF
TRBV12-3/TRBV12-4 ASSLAEVTYEQY
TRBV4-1 ASSLAGGREEQF
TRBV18 ASSPGRETYNEQF